The sequence of this T cell receptor (beta chain) was determined in a study of response to subunit inactivated influenza vaccine. Study findings and constraints: Each seasonal influenza vaccination, the authors suggested, recruits few new T cells.

The CDR3 contains 14 residues. V was trimmed by 1 base and J by 6 bases, leaving 11 bases between them. Germline V lookup: CDR1 SGHRS, CDR2 YFSETQ. This clonotype came up many times. Antigen specificity is unknown. TCRdb independently ran MiXCR on the RT-PCR reads; one entry per CDR3 protein. This table holds over 150,000 distinct CDR3 sequences, approximately 10% found once. The rearrangement links TRBV5-1 to TRBJ2-4; possibly TRBD1 for D (6 bases). The clonotype comes from a man aged 45 to 65 who received an inactivated influenza vaccine. The material sequenced was non-naive T cells sorted from PBMCs, taken 45 days after vaccination. CDR3 region: CASSLNREINIQYF. CDR3 bases: TGCGCCAGCAGCTTGAACAGGGAGATAAACATTCAGTACTTC.